A selection of T cell receptor beta chains follows, all from one sample in a study of shared clonotypes between healthy human individuals. The assay was immunoSEQ multiplex PCR, and TCRdb's table has in-frame clones only and misses some. This sample has 550,000 to 600,000 clones, with roughly 98% found just once. Sequenced input: naive CD8+ T cells sorted from blood. Every receptor here comes from a man aged 25-40 years in good health. CDR3s include the opening cysteine and the closing phenylalanine or tryptophan. Fields, in order: V gene, clone size, D gene, CDR3 length, J gene, CDR3 protein, CDR3 DNA. D genes are given only for firm matches. Clone sizes are given selectively: once, few, many, or a class where the clone is expanded.

V: TRBV7-9
size: .
D: TRBD2
length: 15
J: TRBJ2-7
CDR3: CASSPEAGGNYEQYF
DNA: TGTGCCAGCAGCCCAGAAGCGGGAGGGAACTACGAGCAGTACTTC

V: TRBV27
size: .
D: .
length: 11
J: TRBJ2-7
CDR3: CASGGRYEQYF
DNA: TGTGCCAGCGGCGGACGGTACGAGCAGTACTTC

V: TRBV7-9
size: .
D: .
length: 16
J: TRBJ2-7
CDR3: CASSFSGQSPPYEQYF
DNA: TGTGCCAGCAGCTTTTCTGGACAGTCACCACCCTACGAGCAGTACTTC

V: TRBV11-2
size: .
D: .
length: 17
J: TRBJ2-5
CDR3: CASSLDGLRGVEETQYF
DNA: TGTGCCAGCAGCTTAGACGGATTGCGCGGGGTTGAAGAGACCCAGTACTTC

V: TRBV11-2
size: .
D: TRBD1
length: 16
J: TRBJ2-7
CDR3: CASSLVVWDRSYEQYF
DNA: TGTGCCAGCAGCTTAGTAGTATGGGACAGGTCCTACGAGCAGTACTTC

V: TRBV11-2
size: .
D: .
length: 13
J: TRBJ2-7
CDR3: CASSPISSYEQYF
DNA: TGTGCCAGCAGCCCGATTAGCTCCTACGAGCAGTACTTC

V: TRBV29-1
size: .
D: .
length: 15
J: TRBJ2-7
CDR3: CSVEDEAVSSYEQYF
DNA: TGCAGCGTTGAAGATGAGGCGGTTAGCTCCTACGAGCAGTACTTC

V: TRBV27
size: .
D: .
length: 17
J: TRBJ2-2
CDR3: CASSFSSSRVNTGELFF
DNA: TGTGCCAGCAGTTTTTCCAGCTCACGTGTTAACACCGGGGAGCTGTTTTTT

V: TRBV11-2
size: .
D: .
length: 14
J: TRBJ1-1
CDR3: CASGKESAGIEAFF
DNA: TGTGCCAGCGGCAAGGAATCGGCGGGAATTGAAGCTTTCTTT

V: TRBV9
size: .
D: TRBD2
length: 16
J: TRBJ2-3
CDR3: CASSSRGGDPTDTQYF
DNA: TGTGCCAGCAGCAGCCGTGGGGGGGACCCCACAGATACGCAGTATTTT

V: TRBV18
size: .
D: .
length: 15
J: TRBJ2-2
CDR3: CASSSSGPGPGELFF
DNA: TGTGCCAGCTCGTCGTCCGGGCCCGGCCCCGGGGAGCTGTTTTTT

V: TRBV2
size: once
D: .
length: 13
J: TRBJ2-5
CDR3: CASSLLVTETQYF
DNA: TGTGCCAGCAGTTTACTAGTGACAGAGACCCAGTACTTC

V: TRBV9
size: .
D: TRBD2
length: 18
J: TRBJ2-7
CDR3: CASSSRGTIGGRVNEQYF
DNA: TGTGCCAGCAGCTCCCGTGGGACTATCGGCGGGAGAGTCAACGAGCAGTACTTC